The 11 T cell receptor beta chains listed next were all sequenced from one sample in a study of PD-1 blockade in classical Hodgkin lymphoma (TCRdb year 2020). The time point label of this sample denotes: cycle 4 day 1 (C4D1), after about 6 weeks of nivolumab. Relapse after autologous stem cell transplantation had occurred in all trial patients, and cohorts A, B and C were distinguished by prior brentuximab vedotin exposure. The library was generated by the immunoSEQ multiplex PCR assay. The source is immuneACCESS, and TCRdb retained only in-frame sequences with V and J called. Part of the clones is not carried over; for the studies checked, unresolved V genes explain less than half of this, and the remainder is unexplained. This sample comprises about 93,000 clones, around 80% of them detected only once. Of the sample, over 8% falls within the top ten clones. The sample here was peripheral blood mononuclear cells (PBMCs), taken before the fourth cycle of nivolumab. These receptors originate from a human donor with classical Hodgkin lymphoma.

The rearrangement links TRBV11-2 to TRBJ1-1, with TRBD1 as a possible D gene (6 bases). CDR1 SGHAT and CDR2 FQNNGV come from the germline V gene. This CDR3 is built from 13 residues. The germline V and J ends were trimmed by 5 bases and 6 bases, with 13 bases remaining between them. The CDR3 bases are TGTGCCAGCAGCCCAAGACAGGTCGCTGAAGCTTTCTTT. This codes for CASSPRQVAEAFF. The variable domain in full, completed from reference TRBV11-2 and TRBJ1-1, reads EAGVAQSPRYKIIEKRQSVAFWCNPISGHATLYWYQQILGQGPKLLIQFQNNGVVDDSQLPKDRFSAERLKGVDSTLKIQPAKLEDSAVYLCASSPRQVAEAFFGQGTRLTVV.

This chain uses TRBV10-3 with TRBJ2-7; unclear D gene. The germline gives CDR1 ENHRY, CDR2 SYGVKD. The CDR3 contains 14 residues. With 7 bases removed from V and 0 bases from J, the gap between germline ends came to 13 bases. DNA for the CDR3: TGTGCCATCACAGACCCTGAGAGCTCCTACGAGCAGTACTTC. This encodes CAITDPESSYEQYF.

The chain joins TRBV6-6 to TRBJ2-7; TRBD2 agrees at 8 bases. The V gene end was trimmed by 6 bases and the J gene end by 1 base; junction bases not matched to a gene: 8. CDR3 length equals 15 residues. Germline V lookup: CDR1 MNHNY, CDR2 SVGAGI (reference sequence). The CDR3 region has the DNA TGTGCCAGCAGGGGGACTAGAGCCGTTTCCTACGAGCAGTACTTC. Protein: CASRGTRAVSYEQYF.

The J gene is TRBJ1-3, the V gene TRBV6-5, with a tentative D call TRBD1 (5 bases). The CDR3 contains 14 residues. Looked up from germline, CDR1 is MNHEY and CDR2 is SVGAGI. The V end lost 11 bases, the J end lost 7 bases, and 21 bases lay between the germline ends. The CDR3 protein is CAVGAGTSRNTIYF. Here the CDR3 DNA reads TGTGCCGTCGGGGCAGGGACGAGTCGCAACACCATATATTTT.

This chain connects TRBV11-2 to TRBJ2-5; tentatively, D is TRBD2 (6 bases). V lost 2 bases, J lost 2 bases, and 18 bases lay in between. This CDR3 contains 17 residues. Germline V gene sequence: CDR1 SGHAT, CDR2 FQNNGV. In DNA, the CDR3 is TGTGCCAGCAGCTTAAAAGGAATAGCGGTGATACAAGAGACCCAGTACTTC. It specifies CASSLKGIAVIQETQYF.

The chain recombines TRBV29-1 with TRBJ2-7; D ambiguous. Germline CDR1 is SQVTM and CDR2 is ANQGSEA. The V end was cut by 2 bases, the J end by 0 bases, with 8 bases between. The CDR3 contains 13 residues. The CDR3 nucleotides are TGCAGCGTTGAATTTGGGATCTCCTACGAGCAGTACTTC. It specifies CSVEFGISYEQYF.

This sequence joins TRBV19 and TRBJ2-7; TRBD2 aligns across 11 bases. V dropped 6 bases and J dropped 2; count of bases not matched to a gene: 12. This CDR3 is 17 amino acids long. Germline values: CDR1 LNHDA, CDR2 SQIVND (reference sequence). CDR3 sequence reads: CASRPSGLAEGPYEQYF. CDR3 sequence (DNA): TGTGCCAGTAGGCCATCGGGACTAGCGGAGGGGCCCTACGAGCAGTACTTC.

The CDR3 nucleotides read TGCAGCGTTGGGACTAGCGGGGCCAACAATGAGCAGTTCTTC. Amino acid sequence: CSVGTSGANNEQFF. The V call is TRBV29-1, the J call TRBJ2-1, with 12 positions matching TRBD2. The CDR3 has 14 amino acids. Unmatched junction bases numbered 3, after V lost 4 bases and J lost 5 bases. The germline gives CDR1 SQVTM, CDR2 ANQGSEA.

The chain joins TRBV2 to TRBJ2-3; maybe TRBD1 (6 bases). Germline CDR1 is SNHLY and CDR2 is FYNNEI. The V gene lost 3 bases and the J gene lost 0 bases, with 7 bases spanning the gap. There are 14 residues in the CDR3. The CDR3 nucleotides are TGTGCCAGCAGTGAGGACAGTAGCACAGATACGCAGTATTTT. As protein: CASSEDSSTDTQYF.

This clone showed up just a few times. The CDR3 bases are TGCGCCAGCAGGTATCCGGGACAGGGGGGGTTTCGCAATCAGCCCCAGCATTTT. It encodes CASRYPGQGGFRNQPQHF. V and J are TRBV23-1 and TRBJ1-5, with 11 bases identical to TRBD1. TRBV23-1 is an ORF; its function is uncertain. Trimming took 6 bases from V and 2 from J; bases not matched to a gene: 12. The CDR3 consists of 18 residues.

This rearrangement joins TRBV6-5 to TRBJ1-5, with D unresolved. Germline CDR1 reads MNHEY; CDR2 reads SVGAGI. Trimming removed 6 bases at V and 3 bases at J, with 15 bases between. The length of the CDR3 is 15 residues. The CDR3 reads CASRYEGFDNQPQHF. CDR3 coding DNA: TGTGCCAGCAGGTACGAGGGATTCGACAATCAGCCCCAGCATTTT.